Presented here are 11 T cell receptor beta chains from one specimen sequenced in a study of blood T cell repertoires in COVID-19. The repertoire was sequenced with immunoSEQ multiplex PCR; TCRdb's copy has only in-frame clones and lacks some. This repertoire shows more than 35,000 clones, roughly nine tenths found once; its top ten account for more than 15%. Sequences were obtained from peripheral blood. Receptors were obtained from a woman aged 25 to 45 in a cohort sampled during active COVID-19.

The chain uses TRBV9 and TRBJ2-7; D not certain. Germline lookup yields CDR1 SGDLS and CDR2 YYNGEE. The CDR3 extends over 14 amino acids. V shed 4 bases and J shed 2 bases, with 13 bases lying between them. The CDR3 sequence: CASSPAPHTYEQYF. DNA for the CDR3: TGTGCCAGCAGCCCAGCGCCGCATACCTACGAGCAGTACTTC.

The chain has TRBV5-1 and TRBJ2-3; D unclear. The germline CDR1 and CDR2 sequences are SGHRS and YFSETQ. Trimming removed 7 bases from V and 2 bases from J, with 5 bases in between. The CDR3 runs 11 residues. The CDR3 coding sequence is TGCGCCAGCTCTTACACAGATACGCAGTATTTT. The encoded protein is CASSYTDTQYF. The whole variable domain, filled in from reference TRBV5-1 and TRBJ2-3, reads KAGVTQTPRYLIKTRGQQVTLSCSPISGHRSVSWYQQTPGQGLQFLFEYFSETQRNKGNFPGRFSGRQFSNSRSEMNVSTLELGDSALYLCASSYTDTQYFGPGTRLTVL.

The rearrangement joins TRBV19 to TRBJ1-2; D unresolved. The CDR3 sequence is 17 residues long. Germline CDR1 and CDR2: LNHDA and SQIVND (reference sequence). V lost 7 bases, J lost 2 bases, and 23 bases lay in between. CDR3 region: CASTTEGRQYLNYGYTF. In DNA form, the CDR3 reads TGTGCCAGTACCACCGAGGGCAGGCAATACTTAAACTATGGCTACACCTTC. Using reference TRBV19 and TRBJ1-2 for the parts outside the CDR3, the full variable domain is DGGITQSPKYLFRKEGQNVTLSCEQNLNHDAMYWYRQDPGQGLRLIYYSQIVNDFQKGDIAEGYSVSREKKESFPLTVTSAQKNPTAFYLCASTTEGRQYLNYGYTFGSGTRLTVV.

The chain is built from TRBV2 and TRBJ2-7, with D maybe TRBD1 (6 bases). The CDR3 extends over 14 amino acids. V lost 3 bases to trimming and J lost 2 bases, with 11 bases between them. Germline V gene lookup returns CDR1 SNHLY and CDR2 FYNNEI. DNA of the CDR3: TGTGCCAGCAGTGACCCCCGGGACACCTACGAGCAGTACTTC. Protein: CASSDPRDTYEQYF.

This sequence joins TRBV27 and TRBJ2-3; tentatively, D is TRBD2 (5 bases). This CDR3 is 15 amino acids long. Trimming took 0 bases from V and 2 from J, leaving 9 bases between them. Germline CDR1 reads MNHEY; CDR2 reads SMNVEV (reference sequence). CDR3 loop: CASSLSYSVTDTQYF. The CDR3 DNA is TGTGCCAGCAGTTTATCCTATAGCGTCACAGATACGCAGTATTTT.

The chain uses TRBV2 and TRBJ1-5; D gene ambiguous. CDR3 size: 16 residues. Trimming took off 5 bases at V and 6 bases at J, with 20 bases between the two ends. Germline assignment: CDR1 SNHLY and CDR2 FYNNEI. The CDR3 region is CASSPHGPEVGQPQHF. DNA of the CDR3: TGTGCCAGCAGTCCCCACGGCCCGGAGGTGGGTCAGCCCCAGCATTTT. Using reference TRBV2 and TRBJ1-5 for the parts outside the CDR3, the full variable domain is EPEVTQTPSHQVTQMGQEVILRCVPISNHLYFYWYRQILGQKVEFLVSFYNNEISEKSEIFDDQFSVERPDGSNFTLKIRSTKLEDSAMYFCASSPHGPEVGQPQHFGDGTRLSIL.

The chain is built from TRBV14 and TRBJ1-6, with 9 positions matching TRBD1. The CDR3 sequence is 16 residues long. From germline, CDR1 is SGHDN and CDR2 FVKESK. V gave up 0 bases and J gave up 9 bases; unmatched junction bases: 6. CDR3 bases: TGTGCCAGCAGCCAAGATCCGGGACAGGGTCGTTCACCCCTCCACTTT. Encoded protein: CASSQDPGQGRSPLHF.

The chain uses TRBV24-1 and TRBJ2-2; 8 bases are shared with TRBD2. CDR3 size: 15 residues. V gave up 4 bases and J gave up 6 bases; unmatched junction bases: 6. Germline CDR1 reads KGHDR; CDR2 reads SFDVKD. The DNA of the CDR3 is TGTGCCACCAGTGACGGGACTAGTGGAGCCGGGGAGCTGTTTTTT. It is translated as CATSDGTSGAGELFF.

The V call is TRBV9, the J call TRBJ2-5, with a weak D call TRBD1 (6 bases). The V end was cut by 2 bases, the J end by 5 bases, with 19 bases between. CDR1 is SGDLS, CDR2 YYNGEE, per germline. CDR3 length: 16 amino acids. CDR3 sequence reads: CASSVTQGRRGETQYF. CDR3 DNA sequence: TGTGCCAGCAGCGTTACACAGGGACGAAGAGGGGAGACCCAGTACTTC.

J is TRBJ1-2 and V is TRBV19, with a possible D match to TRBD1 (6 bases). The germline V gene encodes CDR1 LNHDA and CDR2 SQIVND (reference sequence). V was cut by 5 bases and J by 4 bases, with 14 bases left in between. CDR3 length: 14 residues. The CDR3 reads CASSPPGHRYGYTF. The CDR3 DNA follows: TGTGCCAGTAGTCCCCCGGGACACCGCTATGGCTACACCTTC.

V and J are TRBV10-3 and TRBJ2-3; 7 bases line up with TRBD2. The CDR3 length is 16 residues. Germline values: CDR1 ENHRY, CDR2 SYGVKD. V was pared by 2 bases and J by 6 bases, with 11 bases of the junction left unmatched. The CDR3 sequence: CAISETEGGPSDTQYF. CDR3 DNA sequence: TGTGCCATCAGTGAGACCGAGGGAGGGCCGAGTGATACGCAGTATTTT.